The present TCR beta chain was sequenced within a study of blood T cell repertoires in COVID-19. Method: immunoSEQ multiplex PCR; TCRdb's copy keeps in-frame clones and lacks some. The table includes some 58,000 clones, approximately 80% detected once. The length of the CDR3 is 13 residues. The ends were cut back, 3 bases at V and 0 bases at J, with 8 bases in the middle. Germline assignment: CDR1 SQVTM and CDR2 ANQGSEA. J is TRBJ2-5 and V is TRBV29-1; no clear D. The receptor comes from a man aged 45-60 years with COVID-19, enrolled during active disease. Sequenced: peripheral blood. For the CDR3, the DNA is TGCAGCGTTGACCCCGGTTACCAAGAGACCCAGTACTTC. Translation: CSVDPGYQETQYF.